These 24 T cell receptor beta chains share one sample of origin, sequenced in a study of T cell responses to AZD1222 COVID-19 vaccine. TCRdb keeps only in-frame clones here, not all; method: immunoSEQ multiplex PCR. The sample contains about 86,000 clones, roughly 80% of which appear only once. This specimen consisted of peripheral blood, obtained on day 0 of AZD1222 vaccination. These receptors all come from an adult in good health.

V and J are TRBV10-3 and TRBJ2-2; 8 positions match TRBD1. The trim removed 8 bases at V and 1 base at J, leaving 3 bases unmatched. The V gene's germline CDR1 is ENHRY and CDR2 SYGVKD. CDR3 length equals 14 residues. The CDR3 region has the DNA TGTGCCATCTCCGGGACAGGGAACACCGGGGAGCTGTTTTTT. Residues: CAISGTGNTGELFF.

The chain employs TRBV7-2 and TRBJ1-1, with D unclear. Trimming took off 5 bases at V and 1 base at J, with 14 bases between the two ends. CDR1 SGHTA and CDR2 FQGNSA come from the germline V gene. This CDR3 is built from 15 residues. The CDR3 protein is CASSPGWQTNTEAFF. CDR3 in DNA: TGTGCCAGCAGCCCCGGTTGGCAGACGAACACTGAAGCTTTCTTT.

This clone is a singleton in its sample. The rearrangement links TRBV4-1 to TRBJ2-5, with D unclear. Trimming took 6 bases from V and 0 from J, leaving 11 bases between them. The CDR3 is 14 residues long. Looked up from germline, CDR1 is MGHRA and CDR2 is YSYEKL. In nucleotides, the CDR3 is TGCGCCAGCAGTGTCCAGGAATACCAAGAGACCCAGTACTTC. It translates to CASSVQEYQETQYF.

The chain links TRBV7-9 to TRBJ2-2; no definite D call. The CDR3 is 12 amino acids. CDR1 is SEHNR, CDR2 FQNEAQ, per germline (reference sequence). V lost 5 bases and J lost 7, with 8 bases in between. This chain's CDR3 is CASSLPRGELFF. The DNA for the CDR3 is TGTGCCAGCAGCCTCCCTCGCGGGGAGCTGTTTTTT. Drawing the rest from reference TRBV7-9 and TRBJ2-2, the complete variable domain is DTGVSQNPRHKITKRGQNVTFRCDPISEHNRLYWYRQTLGQGPEFLTYFQNEAQLEKSRLLSDRFSAERPKGSFSTLEIQRTEQGDSAMYLCASSLPRGELFFGEGSRLTVL.

The genes are TRBV11-2 and TRBJ2-1; D unresolved. The CDR3 is 14 residues long. Germline V gene lookup returns CDR1 SGHAT and CDR2 FQNNGV. V was trimmed by 0 bases and J by 8 bases, leaving 11 bases between them. The CDR3 region has the DNA TGTGCCAGCAGCTTAGAGATTGGAGACCATGAGCAGTTCTTC. This translates into CASSLEIGDHEQFF.

The chain recombines TRBV27 with TRBJ2-5, with TRBD1 matching 8 bases. V shed 3 bases and J 7 bases; nucleotides not matched to a gene: 13. This CDR3 has 16 amino acids. CDR1 and CDR2 (germline): MNHEY, SMNVEV (reference sequence). CDR3 residues: CASSLAGGWDRGTQYF. For the CDR3, the DNA is TGTGCCAGCAGTTTGGCAGGGGGCTGGGACCGGGGGACCCAGTACTTC.

This chain links TRBV27 with TRBJ2-2; no clear D. The CDR3 spans 15 residues. V lost 3 bases, J lost 8 bases, and 16 bases lay in between. The V gene's germline CDR1 is MNHEY and CDR2 SMNVEV (reference sequence). The chain's CDR3 is CASSLAAGPRGELFF. The CDR3 DNA reads TGTGCCAGCAGTTTGGCTGCCGGGCCCAGAGGGGAGCTGTTTTTT.

The J gene is TRBJ2-7, the V gene TRBV28; 10 bases align to TRBD2. Germline V gene data show CDR1 as MDHEN and CDR2 as SYDVKM. V was pared by 1 base and J by 2 bases, with 5 bases of the junction left unmatched. This CDR3 has 16 amino acids. The CDR3 loop is CASSLLVAGGPYEQYF. The CDR3 DNA follows: TGTGCCAGCAGTTTATTGGTAGCGGGAGGTCCCTACGAGCAGTACTTC.

The chain combines TRBV18 with TRBJ2-1, with 10 bases matching TRBD1. CDR3 length: 17 amino acids. In germline, CDR1 is KGHSH, CDR2 LQKENI. J was trimmed by 10 bases and V by 4 bases; bases with no gene match: 16. The CDR3 region is CASSRAPRGTGAREQFF. In DNA form, the CDR3 reads TGTGCCAGCTCACGTGCCCCGCGCGGGACAGGGGCTCGGGAGCAGTTCTTC.

This sequence joins TRBV5-1 and TRBJ2-5, with a weak D call TRBD1 (6 bases). In germline, CDR1 is SGHRS, CDR2 YFSETQ. The CDR3 runs 14 residues. The V and J ends lost 4 bases and 1 base respectively, with 11 bases between them. The chain's CDR3 is CASSTQGFQETQYF. The CDR3 nucleotides read TGCGCCAGCAGCACGCAGGGGTTCCAAGAGACCCAGTACTTC.

The chain links TRBV5-6 to TRBJ2-5; TRBD2 matches 8 bases. The V gene end was trimmed by 4 bases and the J gene end by 1 base; junction bases not matched to a gene: 3. This CDR3 is built from 14 residues. Per germline, CDR1 SGHDT and CDR2 YYEEEE. This CDR3 is CASSPGLVQETQYF. The CDR3 DNA sequence: TGTGCCAGCAGCCCGGGACTAGTCCAAGAGACCCAGTACTTC.

CDR3 in DNA: TGTGCCTGGAGTGTACTCGGCGGGAGCTCCTACAATGAGCAGTTCTTC. Encoded protein: CAWSVLGGSSYNEQFF. The V and J genes are TRBV30 and TRBJ2-1, with 7 bases lining up with TRBD2. Germline V gene lookup returns CDR1 GTSNPN and CDR2 SVGIG (reference sequence). With 0 bases clipped from V and 0 bases from J, the junction kept 5 bases outside the gene matches. The CDR3 totals 16 residues.

The V call is TRBV5-8, the J call TRBJ2-3; TRBD1 is a possible D gene (6 bases). V was pared by 0 bases and J by 5 bases, with 13 bases between. This CDR3 comprises 15 residues. CDR1 is SGHTS and CDR2 is YDEGEE in the germline V gene. CDR3 sequence reads: CASSLVLGAVDTQYF. CDR3 nucleotide sequence: TGTGCCAGCAGCTTGGTTCTGGGGGCAGTAGATACGCAGTATTTT.

The V call is TRBV3-1 (or the pseudogene TRBV3-2), the J call TRBJ2-7; D unclear. V was cut by 1 base and J by 0 bases, with 7 bases left in between. Germline V gives CDR1 LGHDT, CDR2 YNNKEL (reference sequence). This CDR3 has 14 residues. CDR3 nucleotide sequence: TGTGCCAGCAGCCAAGGTCCGCCCTCCTACGAGCAGTACTTC. Protein sequence: CASSQGPPSYEQYF.

The J gene is TRBJ2-5, the V gene TRBV21-1; whether TRBD2, the table's D call, matches the DNA was not checked. TRBV21-1 is given as a pseudogene. CDR3 size: 14 residues. The CDR3 sequence is CASSNSTGGETQYF. As DNA, the CDR3 is TGTGCCAGCAGCAATTCGACGGGAGGTGAGACCCAGTACTTC.

This chain links TRBV30 with TRBJ2-3; D unresolved. The germline V and J ends were trimmed by 2 bases and 4 bases, with 7 bases remaining between them. CDR1 is GTSNPN and CDR2 is SVGIG in the germline V gene (reference sequence). CDR3 length: 12 amino acids. Written as DNA, the CDR3 is TGTGCCTGGAGTCGGGTAGCAGATACGCAGTATTTT. Protein: CAWSRVADTQYF.

The chain uses TRBV7-7 and TRBJ2-5; TRBD1 matches 10 bases. Germline-derived CDR1 and CDR2 are SSHAT and FNYEAQ (reference sequence). The junction had 8 bases not matched to a gene; V was cut back by 2 bases and J by 2 bases. The CDR3 runs 17 residues. CDR3 amino acids: CASSLRLSGQGQETQYF. DNA for the CDR3: TGTGCCAGCAGCTTACGCCTTTCGGGACAGGGGCAAGAGACCCAGTACTTC.

This clone was observed a few times. The chain carries TRBV6-4 and TRBJ2-1, with 14 bases matching TRBD2. The CDR3 sequence is 16 residues long. CDR1 and CDR2 from the germline V gene are MRHNA and SNTAGT. V shed 6 bases and J 1 base; nucleotides not matched to a gene: 2. This CDR3 is CASSRLAGGSYNEQFF. The CDR3 DNA sequence: TGTGCCAGCAGCAGACTAGCGGGAGGGTCCTACAATGAGCAGTTCTTC.

J is TRBJ1-6 and V is TRBV7-2, with D possibly matching TRBD1 (5 bases). V was pared by 1 base and J by 1 base, with 8 bases between. The germline gives CDR1 SGHTA, CDR2 FQGNSA. The CDR3 contains 16 residues. CDR3 amino acids: CASSLVRGSYNSPLHF. DNA for the CDR3: TGTGCCAGCAGCTTAGTGCGGGGGTCCTATAATTCACCCCTCCACTTT. Filled out from reference TRBV7-2 and TRBJ1-6, the complete variable domain reads GAGVSQSPSNKVTEKGKDVELRCDPISGHTALYWYRQSLGQGLEFLIYFQGNSAPDKSGLPSDRFSAERTGGSVSTLTIQRTQQEDSAVYLCASSLVRGSYNSPLHFGNGTRLTVT.

This chain connects TRBV27 to TRBJ1-4, with D unresolved. Germline-derived CDR1 and CDR2 are MNHEY and SMNVEV (reference sequence). V lost 5 bases to trimming and J lost 5 bases, with 9 bases between them. This CDR3 contains 13 residues. The CDR3 bases are TGTGCCAGCAGTCTCAGTTTCAATGAAAAACTGTTTTTT. It yields the protein CASSLSFNEKLFF.

V and J are TRBV6-5 and TRBJ2-1; no reliable D call. The CDR3 is 14 amino acids. Germline loops: CDR1 MNHEY, CDR2 SVGAGI. V gave up 8 bases and J gave up 0 bases, with 11 bases separating them. The CDR3 reads CASHRLSSYNEQFF. The DNA for the CDR3 is TGTGCCAGCCATCGACTTAGCTCCTACAATGAGCAGTTCTTC.

The chain couples TRBV29-1 to TRBJ1-2; D gene uncertain. The germline V gene encodes CDR1 SQVTM and CDR2 ANQGSEA. Trimming pared 1 base from V and 8 bases from J, leaving 11 bases between. The CDR3 consists of 12 residues. The CDR3 DNA follows: TGCAGCGTTGAAGTTTTCGGGAGCGGCTACACCTTC. Protein: CSVEVFGSGYTF.

As regards this clone: One end of the junction does not line up with germline, which may come from a read error. The rearrangement joins TRBV19 to TRBJ2-1; D is unclear. The germline V gene has CDR1 LNHDA and CDR2 SQIVND (reference sequence). CDR3 length: 15 amino acids. In DNA, the CDR3 is TGTGCCAGTAGTATTAACTCCCACTCCTACACTGAGCAGTTCTTC. This gives the protein CASSINSHSYTEQFF.

This clone was counted between two and nine times. This chain joins TRBV6-5 and TRBJ2-1; TRBD1 matches 7 bases. The J segment lost 6 bases and the V segment lost 4 bases, leaving 6 bases of the junction unmatched. From germline, CDR1 is MNHEY and CDR2 SVGAGI. CDR3 length: 14 residues. CDR3: CASSSYDRVNEQFF. Here the CDR3 DNA reads TGTGCCAGCAGTTCCTACGACAGGGTCAATGAGCAGTTCTTC.